Listed below are T cell receptor beta chains from one sample, sequenced in a study of T cell responses to AZD1222 COVID-19 vaccine. This table comes from immunoSEQ multiplex PCR, and its TCRdb copy is limited to in-frame clones, with some not included. The sample carries 70,000 to 95,000 clones, more than 90% recorded once. The sequences come from peripheral blood, collected on day 0 of AZD1222 vaccination. The receptor set was obtained from an adult in good health. The CDR3 runs from the conserved cysteine through the conserved F or W. A D gene is named only where the DNA matches it firmly. Some rows have no size entry. The others give once, few or many, or a class for an expanded clone.

D	J	V	size	CDR3	DNA
-	TRBJ2-1	TRBV7-3	-	CASSMGLEEQFF	TGTGCCAGCAGCATGGGGCTAGAGGAGCAGTTCTTC
-	TRBJ1-4	TRBV5-1	-	CASSTPEGEKLFF	TGCGCCAGCAGTACCCCGGAAGGGGAAAAACTGTTTTTT
-	TRBJ2-2	TRBV5-1	-	CASSSAAGELFF	TGCGCCAGCAGCTCAGCCGCCGGGGAGCTGTTTTTT
TRBD1	TRBJ1-2	TRBV5-1	-	CASSFSLQGTYGYTF	TGCGCCAGCAGCTTCTCCTTACAGGGGACCTATGGCTACACCTTC
-	TRBJ1-2	TRBV14	-	CASSSVPGLRGGYTF	TGTGCCAGCAGCTCGGTTCCCGGGCTCCGAGGGGGCTACACCTTC
TRBD2	TRBJ2-1	TRBV5-4	-	CASSWGAGRHSREQFF	TGTGCCAGCAGCTGGGGAGCGGGGCGCCACTCTAGGGAGCAGTTCTTC
-	TRBJ2-3	TRBV6-2/TRBV6-3	-	CASSIGTTRDTQYF	TGTGCCAGCAGTATCGGGACGACCAGAGATACGCAGTATTTT
-	TRBJ2-7	TRBV6-2/TRBV6-3	-	CASSYAGLPYEQYF	TGTGCCAGCAGTTACGCAGGGCTCCCCTACGAGCAGTACTTC
-	TRBJ2-3	TRBV30	-	CAWSVLGSSTQYF	TGTGCCTGGAGTGTACTTGGCTCATCTACGCAGTATTTT
TRBD1	TRBJ1-2	TRBV7-9	-	CASRGGTAYGYTF	TGTGCCAGCAGAGGCGGGACAGCATATGGCTACACCTTC
-	TRBJ1-2	TRBV6-5	-	CASRTSRSDGYTF	TGTGCCAGCAGGACCTCCCGGAGTGATGGCTACACCTTC
-	TRBJ2-7	TRBV27	-	CASSPRQYSYEQYF	TGTGCCAGCAGTCCCCGGCAATACTCCTACGAGCAGTACTTC
-	TRBJ1-4	TRBV5-1	-	CASSLRTDSNEKLFF	TGCGCCAGCAGCCTTCGGACAGACTCGAATGAAAAACTGTTTTTT
TRBD1	TRBJ2-1	TRBV4-1	-	CASSQGRQGSSYNEQFF	TGCGCCAGCAGCCAGGGTCGACAGGGTAGCTCCTACAATGAGCAGTTCTTC
TRBD1	TRBJ2-3	TRBV10-1	-	CASTRDRVYGTDTQYF	TGCGCCAGCACCCGGGACAGGGTTTACGGCACAGATACGCAGTATTTT
-	TRBJ2-1	TRBV9	-	CASSVASGGHWDEQFF	TGTGCCAGCAGCGTAGCTTCAGGGGGGCATTGGGATGAGCAGTTCTTC
-	TRBJ1-2	TRBV10-3	-	CAISGPRSGSDYGYTF	TGTGCCATCAGTGGGCCCAGGTCCGGTTCGGACTATGGCTACACCTTC
-	TRBJ1-5	TRBV9	-	CASSVTDSLYQPQHF	TGTGCCAGCAGCGTCACGGATTCTCTTTATCAGCCCCAGCATTTT
TRBD2	TRBJ2-3	TRBV5-1	-	CASSVTSGRATDTQYF	TGCGCCAGCAGCGTGACTAGCGGGAGGGCGACAGATACGCAGTATTTT
-	TRBJ1-2	TRBV28	once	CASIKTRLDGYTF	TGTGCCAGCATTAAGACGCGCTTGGATGGCTACACCTTC
-	TRBJ2-7	TRBV27	-	CASSSLYEQYF	TGTGCCAGCAGCTCCCTCTACGAGCAGTACTTC
TRBD1	TRBJ1-5	TRBV28	-	CASSQADRAGGSQPQHF	TGTGCCAGCAGTCAGGCAGACAGGGCAGGGGGAAGTCAGCCCCAGCATTTT
-	TRBJ2-5	TRBV5-1	-	CASSFRAVVETQYF	TGCGCCAGCAGCTTCAGGGCTGTTGTTGAGACCCAGTACTTC
-	TRBJ1-4	TRBV6-6	-	CASSYPDTRNEKLFF	TGTGCCAGCAGTTACCCGGACACAAGAAACGAAAAACTGTTTTTT
-	TRBJ1-2	TRBV6-5	-	CASSPRGRNYGYTF	TGTGCCAGCAGCCCAAGGGGCCGGAACTATGGCTACACCTTC
-	TRBJ1-1	TRBV29-1	-	CSAWDEGKGAFF	TGCAGCGCCTGGGACGAGGGGAAGGGAGCTTTCTTT
-	TRBJ2-3	TRBV7-9	-	CASSLRLDTQYF	TGTGCCAGCAGCTTACGATTAGATACGCAGTATTTT
-	TRBJ2-1	TRBV7-3	-	CASSRGSISSYNEQFF	TGTGCCAGCAGCCGTGGGTCCATCAGCTCCTACAATGAGCAGTTCTTC
-	TRBJ1-3	TRBV5-1	-	CASSLASGNTIYF	TGCGCCAGCAGCTTGGCCAGTGGAAACACCATATATTTT
TRBD1	TRBJ2-7	TRBV6-5	-	CASSRGQGTGEQYF	TGTGCCAGCAGCCGGGGACAGGGGACGGGAGAGCAGTACTTC
-	TRBJ1-5	TRBV19	-	CASSRSSNQPQHF	TGTGCCTCCTCCCGGTCGAGCAATCAGCCCCAGCATTTT
-	TRBJ1-5	TRBV5-6	-	CASSGGQFVQPQHF	TGTGCCAGCAGCGGCGGACAGTTTGTTCAGCCCCAGCATTTT
-	TRBJ1-1	TRBV2	-	CASSGQGQNTEAFF	TGTGCCAGCAGTGGCCAGGGGCAGAACACTGAAGCTTTCTTT
-	TRBJ1-6	TRBV11-3	-	CASSLAGDNSPLHF	TGTGCCAGCAGCTTAGCAGGGGACAATTCACCCCTCCACTTT
TRBD2	TRBJ2-3	TRBV9	-	CASLKARLAGALSTDTQYF	TGTGCCAGCCTCAAAGCGAGGCTAGCGGGGGCGCTAAGCACAGATACGCAGTATTTT
TRBD1	TRBJ2-7	TRBV3-1/TRBV3-2	-	CASRGQGLSYEQYF	TGTGCCAGCAGGGGACAGGGATTATCCTACGAGCAGTACTTC
-	TRBJ1-4	TRBV2	-	CASSMGQGSEKLFF	TGTGCCAGCAGTATGGGGCAGGGGAGTGAAAAACTGTTTTTT
-	TRBJ1-5	TRBV5-6	-	CASSLVDQPQHF	TGTGCCAGCAGCTTGGTCGATCAGCCCCAGCATTTT
-	TRBJ1-3	TRBV6-6	-	CASSGLGGFTGNTIYF	TGTGCCAGCAGTGGCCTCGGGGGTTTTACTGGAAACACCATATATTTT
-	TRBJ1-2	TRBV3-1/TRBV3-2	few	CASSHRDINYGYTF	TGTGCCAGCAGCCACAGGGATATTAACTATGGCTACACCTTC
-	TRBJ1-2	TRBV15	once	CATSQNRDGDYGYTF	TGTGCCACCAGCCAGAACCGGGACGGGGACTATGGCTACACCTTC
TRBD1	TRBJ2-5	TRBV7-9	-	CASSIGTGQETQYF	TGTGCCAGCAGCATAGGGACAGGCCAAGAGACCCAGTACTTC
-	TRBJ2-2	TRBV11-3	-	CASSFPLSTNTGELFF	TGTGCCAGCAGCTTCCCACTATCCACAAACACCGGGGAGCTGTTTTTT
-	TRBJ1-4	TRBV6-2/TRBV6-3	-	CASSYGSYRVFEKLFF	TGTGCCAGCAGTTACGGATCATACAGGGTCTTCGAAAAACTGTTTTTT
TRBD2	TRBJ2-1	TRBV7-2	-	CASSLGLAGSSAYNEQFF	TGTGCCAGCAGCTTAGGGCTAGCGGGAAGTTCTGCCTACAATGAGCAGTTCTTC
TRBD1	TRBJ1-4	TRBV5-1	-	CASSNDRGAGELFF	TGCGCCAGCAGTAACGACAGGGGTGCAGGAGAACTGTTTTTT
TRBD2	TRBJ2-1	TRBV30	-	CAWFPWGTSGRGEQFF	TGTGCCTGGTTCCCCTGGGGGACTAGCGGGAGGGGTGAGCAGTTCTTC
-	TRBJ2-7	TRBV4-2	-	CASSRVPVGQSYEQYF	TGTGCCAGCAGCCGGGTCCCGGTAGGACAGAGCTACGAGCAGTACTTC
TRBD2	TRBJ2-5	TRBV19	-	CASSTSPGTSGGETQYF	TGTGCCAGTAGTACCTCTCCGGGGACTAGCGGGGGCGAGACCCAGTACTTC
TRBD1	TRBJ1-6	TRBV9	-	CASSSARGGPSPLHF	TGTGCCAGCAGCTCGGCCAGGGGGGGACCTTCACCCCTCCACTTT
TRBD2	TRBJ2-1	TRBV19	-	CASSRGSSGAQNEQFF	TGTGCCAGTAGTAGGGGCTCTAGCGGGGCACAAAATGAGCAGTTCTTC
-	TRBJ2-6	TRBV5-1	-	CASSLDSGANVLTF	TGCGCCAGCAGCTTGGACTCTGGGGCCAACGTCCTGACTTTC
-	TRBJ2-5	TRBV24-1	-	CATSGQPADETQYF	TGTGCCACCAGTGGACAGCCCGCGGACGAGACCCAGTACTTC
-	TRBJ2-5	TRBV11-1	-	CASSPPSGETQYF	TGTGCCAGCAGCCCCCCTTCTGGGGAGACCCAGTACTTC
-	TRBJ2-7	TRBV25-1	-	CASGEYYEQYF	TGTGCCAGCGGGGAATACTACGAGCAGTACTTC